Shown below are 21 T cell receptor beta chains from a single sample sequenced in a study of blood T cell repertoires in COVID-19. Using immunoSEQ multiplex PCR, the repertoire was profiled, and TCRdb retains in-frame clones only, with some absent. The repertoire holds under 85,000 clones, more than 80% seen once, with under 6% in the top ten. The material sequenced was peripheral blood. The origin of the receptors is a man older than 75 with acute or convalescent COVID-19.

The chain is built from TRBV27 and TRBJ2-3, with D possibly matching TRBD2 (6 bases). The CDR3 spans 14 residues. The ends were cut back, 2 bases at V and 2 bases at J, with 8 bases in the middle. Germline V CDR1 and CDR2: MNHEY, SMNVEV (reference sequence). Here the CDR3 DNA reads TGTGCCAGCAGTTTAAGGAGGGACACAGATACGCAGTATTTT. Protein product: CASSLRRDTDTQYF.

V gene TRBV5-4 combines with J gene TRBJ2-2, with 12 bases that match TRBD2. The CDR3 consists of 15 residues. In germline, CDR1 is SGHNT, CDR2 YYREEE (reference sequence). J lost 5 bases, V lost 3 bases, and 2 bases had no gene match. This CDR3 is CASSYGTSGTGELFF. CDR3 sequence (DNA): TGTGCCAGCAGCTACGGGACTAGCGGGACCGGGGAGCTGTTTTTT. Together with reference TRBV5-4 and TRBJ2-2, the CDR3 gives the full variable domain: ETGVTQSPTHLIKTRGQQVTLRCSSQSGHNTVSWYQQALGQGPQFIFQYYREEENGRGNFPPRFSGLQFPNYSSELNVNALELDDSALYLCASSYGTSGTGELFFGEGSRLTVL.

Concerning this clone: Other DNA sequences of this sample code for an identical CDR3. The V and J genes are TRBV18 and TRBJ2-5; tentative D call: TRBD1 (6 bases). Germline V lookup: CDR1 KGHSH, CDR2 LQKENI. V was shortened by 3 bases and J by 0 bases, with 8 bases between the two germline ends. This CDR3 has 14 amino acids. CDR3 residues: CASSPRTDQETQYF. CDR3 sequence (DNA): TGTGCCAGCTCACCTCGGACAGACCAAGAGACCCAGTACTTC.

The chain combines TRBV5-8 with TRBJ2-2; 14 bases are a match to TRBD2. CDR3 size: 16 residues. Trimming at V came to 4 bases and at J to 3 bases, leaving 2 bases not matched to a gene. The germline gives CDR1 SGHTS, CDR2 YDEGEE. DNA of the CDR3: TGTGCCAGCAGCACGACTAGCGGGAGGGACACCGGGGAGCTGTTTTTT. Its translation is CASSTTSGRDTGELFF.

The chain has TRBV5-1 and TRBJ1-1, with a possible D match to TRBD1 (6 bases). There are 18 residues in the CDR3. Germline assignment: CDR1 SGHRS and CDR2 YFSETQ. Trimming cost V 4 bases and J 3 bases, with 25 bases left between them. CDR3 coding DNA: TGCGCCAGCAGCACCGTCAGTCTGGGGGCAGCGGGGTACACTGAAGCTTTCTTT. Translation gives CASSTVSLGAAGYTEAFF.

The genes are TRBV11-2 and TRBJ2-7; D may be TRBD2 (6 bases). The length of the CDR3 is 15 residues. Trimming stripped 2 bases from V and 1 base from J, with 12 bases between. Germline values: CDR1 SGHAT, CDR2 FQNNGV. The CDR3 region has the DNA TGTGCCAGCAGCTTATCGGTGGGGGGTTCCTACGAGCAGTACTTC. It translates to CASSLSVGGSYEQYF.

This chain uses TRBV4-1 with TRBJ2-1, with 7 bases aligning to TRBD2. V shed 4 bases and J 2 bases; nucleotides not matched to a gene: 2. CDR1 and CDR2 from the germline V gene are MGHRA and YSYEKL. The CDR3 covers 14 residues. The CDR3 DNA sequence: TGCGCCAGCAGCCCCAGCGGGGCCTACAATGAGCAGTTCTTC. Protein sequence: CASSPSGAYNEQFF.

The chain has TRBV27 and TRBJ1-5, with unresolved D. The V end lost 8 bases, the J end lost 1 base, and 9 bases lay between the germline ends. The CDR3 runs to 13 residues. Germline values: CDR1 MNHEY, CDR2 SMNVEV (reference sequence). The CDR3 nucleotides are TGTGCCAGCCGAGGCCTAAGCAATCAGCCCCAGCATTTT. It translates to CASRGLSNQPQHF.

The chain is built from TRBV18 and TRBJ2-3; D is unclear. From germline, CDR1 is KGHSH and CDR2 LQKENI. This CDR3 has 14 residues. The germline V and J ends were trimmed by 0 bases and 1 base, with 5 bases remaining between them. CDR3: CASSPPSGTDTQYF. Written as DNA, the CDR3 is TGTGCCAGCTCACCACCTAGTGGCACAGATACGCAGTATTTT.

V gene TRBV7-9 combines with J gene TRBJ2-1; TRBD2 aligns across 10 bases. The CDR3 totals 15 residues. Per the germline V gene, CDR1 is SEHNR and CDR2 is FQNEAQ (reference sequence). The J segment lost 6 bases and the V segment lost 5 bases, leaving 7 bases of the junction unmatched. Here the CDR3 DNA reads TGTGCCAGCAGCCAAGCGGGGGGGCGAAGCAATGAGCAGTTCTTC. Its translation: CASSQAGGRSNEQFF. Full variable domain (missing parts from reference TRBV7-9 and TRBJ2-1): DTGVSQNPRHKITKRGQNVTFRCDPISEHNRLYWYRQTLGQGPEFLTYFQNEAQLEKSRLLSDRFSAERPKGSFSTLEIQRTEQGDSAMYLCASSQAGGRSNEQFFGPGTRLTVL.

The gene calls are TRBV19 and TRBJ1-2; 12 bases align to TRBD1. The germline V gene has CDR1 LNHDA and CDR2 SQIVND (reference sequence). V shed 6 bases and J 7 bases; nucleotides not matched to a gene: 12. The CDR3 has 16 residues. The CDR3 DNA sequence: TGTGCCAGTAGCGACCCCGGGACAGGGGGCTCGAGTGGCTACACCTTC. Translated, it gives CASSDPGTGGSSGYTF.

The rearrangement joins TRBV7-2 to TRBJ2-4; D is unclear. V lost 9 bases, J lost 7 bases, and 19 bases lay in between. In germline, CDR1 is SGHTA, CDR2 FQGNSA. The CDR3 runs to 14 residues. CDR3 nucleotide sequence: TGTGCCAGTGCTTTACCTACCGACACGAACATTCAGTACTTC. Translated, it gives CASALPTDTNIQYF.

CDR3 nucleotides: TGCAGTGCTAGTCCAGCGGGAGGGGTGGACAATGAGCAGTTCTTC. It translates to CSASPAGGVDNEQFF. The chain joins TRBV20-1 to TRBJ2-1, with 10 bases that match TRBD2. The CDR3 is 15 residues long. CDR1 and CDR2 (germline): DFQATT, SNEGSKA (reference sequence). Germline trimming cut 3 bases from V and 5 bases from J; bases unmatched to any gene: 7.

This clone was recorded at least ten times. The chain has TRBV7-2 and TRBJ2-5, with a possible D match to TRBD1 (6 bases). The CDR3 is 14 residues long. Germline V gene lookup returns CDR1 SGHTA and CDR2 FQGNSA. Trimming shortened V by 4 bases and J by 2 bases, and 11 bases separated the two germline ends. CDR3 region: CASSSGHRQETQYF. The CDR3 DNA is TGTGCCAGCAGCTCGGGACATCGACAAGAGACCCAGTACTTC.

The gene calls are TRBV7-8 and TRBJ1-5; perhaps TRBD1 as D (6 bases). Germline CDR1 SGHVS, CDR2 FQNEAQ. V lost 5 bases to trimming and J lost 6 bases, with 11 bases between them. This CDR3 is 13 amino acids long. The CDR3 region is CASSNTGSQPQHF. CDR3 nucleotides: TGTGCCAGCAGCAATACAGGGTCTCAGCCCCAGCATTTT.

This CDR3 is CASSPPTEAEAFF. The CDR3 nucleotides read TGTGCCAGCTCACCCCCGACTGAGGCTGAAGCTTTCTTT. This sequence joins TRBV18 and TRBJ1-1; D not certain. The CDR3 sequence is 13 residues long. Looked up from germline, CDR1 is KGHSH and CDR2 is LQKENI. The V end lost 3 bases, the J end lost 6 bases, and 11 bases lay between the germline ends. Together with reference TRBV18 and TRBJ1-1, the CDR3 gives the full variable domain: NAGVMQNPRHLVRRRGQEARLRCSPMKGHSHVYWYRQLPEEGLKFMVYLQKENIIDESGMPKERFSAEFPKEGPSILRIQQVVRGDSAAYFCASSPPTEAEAFFGQGTRLTVV.

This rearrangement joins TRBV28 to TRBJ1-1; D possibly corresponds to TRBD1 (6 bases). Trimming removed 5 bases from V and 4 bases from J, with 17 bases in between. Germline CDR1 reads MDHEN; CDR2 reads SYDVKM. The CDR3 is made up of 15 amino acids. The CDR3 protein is CASSPPRGGVTEAFF. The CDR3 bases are TGTGCCAGCAGTCCCCCCAGGGGAGGGGTCACTGAAGCTTTCTTT.

CDR3 nucleotides: TGTGCCAGCGGACCGGGACAGGGAAATGAAAAACTGTTTTTT. Protein sequence: CASGPGQGNEKLFF. The genes are TRBV6-5 and TRBJ1-4; 9 bases line up with TRBD1. This CDR3 is 14 amino acids long. Germline CDR1 MNHEY, CDR2 SVGAGI. Trimming at V came to 8 bases and at J to 5 bases, leaving 6 bases not matched to a gene.

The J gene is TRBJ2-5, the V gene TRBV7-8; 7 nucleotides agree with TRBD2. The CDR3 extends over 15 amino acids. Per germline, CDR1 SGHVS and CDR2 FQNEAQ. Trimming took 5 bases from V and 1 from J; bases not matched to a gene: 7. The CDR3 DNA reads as TGTGCCAGCAGCCCCCGAGCGGGGACCCAAGAGACCCAGTACTTC. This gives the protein CASSPRAGTQETQYF.

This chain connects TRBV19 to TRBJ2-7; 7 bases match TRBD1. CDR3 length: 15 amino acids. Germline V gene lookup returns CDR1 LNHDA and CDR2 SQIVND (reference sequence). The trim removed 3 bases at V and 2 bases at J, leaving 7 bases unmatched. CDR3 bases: TGTGCCAGTAGTATCAGGGGGAGCAGTACCTACGAGCAGTACTTC. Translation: CASSIRGSSTYEQYF.

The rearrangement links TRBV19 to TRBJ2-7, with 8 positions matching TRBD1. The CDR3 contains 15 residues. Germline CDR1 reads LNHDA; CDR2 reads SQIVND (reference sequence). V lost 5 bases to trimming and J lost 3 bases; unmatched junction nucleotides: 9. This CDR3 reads CASSLEQGEVYEQYF. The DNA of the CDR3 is TGTGCCAGTAGTCTGGAACAGGGGGAGGTCTACGAGCAGTACTTC.